This T cell receptor beta chain was profiled in a study of T cell changes during pregnancy in multiple sclerosis. The data were produced by immunoSEQ multiplex PCR, yet TCRdb's version contains in-frame clones alone and is incomplete. The sample has fewer than 40,000 clones, 90% seen once. The CDR3 has 15 amino acids. Deletions cut 0 bases from V and 1 base from J, with 9 bases between. Looked up from germline, CDR1 is LGHNA and CDR2 is YSLEER. The J gene is TRBJ1-1, the V gene TRBV4-3, with D unresolved. This receptor was identified in a female donor with multiple sclerosis, enrolled in a pregnancy study. Sequenced material: CD8+ T cells from peripheral blood mononuclear cells, taken before pregnancy. In DNA form, the CDR3 reads TGCGCCAGCAGCCAAGATTCAAGAGGGAACACTGAAGCTTTCTTT. Its protein is CASSQDSRGNTEAFF.